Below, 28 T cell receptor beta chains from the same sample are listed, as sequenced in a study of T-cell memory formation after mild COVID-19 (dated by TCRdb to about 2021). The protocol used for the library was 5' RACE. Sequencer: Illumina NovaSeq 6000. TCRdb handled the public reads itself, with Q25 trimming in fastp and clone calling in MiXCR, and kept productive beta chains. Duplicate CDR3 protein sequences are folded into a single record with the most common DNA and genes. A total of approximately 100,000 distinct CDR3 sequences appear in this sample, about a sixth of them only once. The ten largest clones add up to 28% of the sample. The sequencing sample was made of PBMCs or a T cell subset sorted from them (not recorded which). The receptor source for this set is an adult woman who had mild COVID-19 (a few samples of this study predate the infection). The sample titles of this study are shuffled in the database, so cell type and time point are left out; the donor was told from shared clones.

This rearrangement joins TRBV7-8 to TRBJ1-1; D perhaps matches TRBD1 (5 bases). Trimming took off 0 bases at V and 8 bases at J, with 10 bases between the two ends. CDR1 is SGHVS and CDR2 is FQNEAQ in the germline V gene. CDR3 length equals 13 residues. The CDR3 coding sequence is TGTGCCAGCAGCTTAGCCCTACAGGTAGAAGCTTTCTTT. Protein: CASSLALQVEAFF.

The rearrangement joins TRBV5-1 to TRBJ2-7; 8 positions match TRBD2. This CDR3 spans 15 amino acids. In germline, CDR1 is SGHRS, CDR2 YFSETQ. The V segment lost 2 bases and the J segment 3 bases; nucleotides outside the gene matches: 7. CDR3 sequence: CASSLVAGFDYEQYF. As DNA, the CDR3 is TGCGCCAGCAGCTTAGTAGCGGGATTCGACTACGAGCAGTACTTC. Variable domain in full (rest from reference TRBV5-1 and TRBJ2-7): KAGVTQTPRYLIKTRGQQVTLSCSPISGHRSVSWYQQTPGQGLQFLFEYFSETQRNKGNFPGRFSGRQFSNSRSEMNVSTLELGDSALYLCASSLVAGFDYEQYFGPGTRLTVT.

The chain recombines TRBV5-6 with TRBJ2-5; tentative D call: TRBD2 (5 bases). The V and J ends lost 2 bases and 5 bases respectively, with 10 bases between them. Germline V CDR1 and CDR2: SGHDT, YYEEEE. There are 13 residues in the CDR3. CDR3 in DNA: TGTGCCAGCAGCTTAGAGGGCGTCGAGACCCAGTACTTC. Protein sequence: CASSLEGVETQYF.

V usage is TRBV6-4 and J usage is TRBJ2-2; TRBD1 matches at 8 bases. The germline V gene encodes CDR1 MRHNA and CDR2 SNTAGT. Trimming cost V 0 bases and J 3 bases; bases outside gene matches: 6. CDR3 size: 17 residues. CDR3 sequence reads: CASSDSYQGADTGELFF. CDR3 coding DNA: TGTGCCAGCAGTGACTCGTATCAGGGGGCTGACACCGGGGAGCTGTTTTTT.

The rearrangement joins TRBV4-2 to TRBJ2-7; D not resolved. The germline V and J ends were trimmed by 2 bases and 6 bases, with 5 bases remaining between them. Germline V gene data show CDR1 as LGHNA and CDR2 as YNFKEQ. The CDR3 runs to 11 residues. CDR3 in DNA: TGTGCCAGCAGCCAATCGAGCGAGCAGTACTTC. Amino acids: CASSQSSEQYF.

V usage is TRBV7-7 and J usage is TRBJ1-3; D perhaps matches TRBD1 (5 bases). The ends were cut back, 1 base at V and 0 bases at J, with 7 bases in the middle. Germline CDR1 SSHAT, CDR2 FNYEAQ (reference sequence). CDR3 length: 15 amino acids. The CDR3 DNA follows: TGTGCCAGCAGCTTAGATGGGGGCTCTGGAAACACCATATATTTT. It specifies CASSLDGGSGNTIYF.

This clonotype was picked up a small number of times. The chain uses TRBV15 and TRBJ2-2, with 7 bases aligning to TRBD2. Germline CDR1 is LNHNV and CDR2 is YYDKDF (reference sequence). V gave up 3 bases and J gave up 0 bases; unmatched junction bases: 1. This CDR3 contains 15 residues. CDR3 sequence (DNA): TGTGCCACCAGCAGCGGGAGGACGAACACCGGGGAGCTGTTTTTT. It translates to CATSSGRTNTGELFF.

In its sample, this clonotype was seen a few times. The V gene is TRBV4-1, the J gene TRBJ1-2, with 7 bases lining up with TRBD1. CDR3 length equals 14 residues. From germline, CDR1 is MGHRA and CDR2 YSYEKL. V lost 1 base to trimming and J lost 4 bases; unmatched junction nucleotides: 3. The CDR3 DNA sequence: TGCGCCAGCAGCCAAGGACAGGGTCCCTATGGCTACACCTTC. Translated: CASSQGQGPYGYTF.

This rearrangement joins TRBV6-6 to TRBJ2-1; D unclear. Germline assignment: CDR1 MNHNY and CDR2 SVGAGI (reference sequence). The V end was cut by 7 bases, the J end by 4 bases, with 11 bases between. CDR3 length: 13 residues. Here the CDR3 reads CASTRLPYNEQFF. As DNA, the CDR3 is TGTGCCAGCACCCGGCTTCCATACAATGAGCAGTTCTTC.

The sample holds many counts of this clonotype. The DNA for the CDR3 is TGTGCCAGCAGCCTAGGGACTAGCGGGATTCAGTACTTC. It codes for CASSLGTSGIQYF. The rearrangement links TRBV7-6 to TRBJ2-4; 12 bases agree with TRBD2. Germline CDR1 SGHVS, CDR2 FNYEAQ. The CDR3 is 13 residues long. J was trimmed by 10 bases and V by 5 bases; bases with no gene match: 3.

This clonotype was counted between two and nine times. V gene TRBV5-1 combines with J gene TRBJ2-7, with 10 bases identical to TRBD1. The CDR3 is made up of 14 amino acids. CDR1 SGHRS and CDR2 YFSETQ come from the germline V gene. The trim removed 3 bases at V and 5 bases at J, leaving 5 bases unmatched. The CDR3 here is CASSSGQGRDEQYF. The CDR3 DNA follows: TGCGCCAGCAGCTCGGGACAGGGGAGGGACGAGCAGTACTTC.

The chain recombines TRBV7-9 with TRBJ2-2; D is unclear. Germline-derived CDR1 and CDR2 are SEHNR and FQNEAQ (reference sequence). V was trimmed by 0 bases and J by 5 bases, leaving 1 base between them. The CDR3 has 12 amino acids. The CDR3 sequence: CASSLATGELFF. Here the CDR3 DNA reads TGTGCCAGCAGCTTAGCTACCGGGGAGCTGTTTTTT. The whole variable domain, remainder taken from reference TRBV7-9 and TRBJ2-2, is DTGVSQNPRHKITKRGQNVTFRCDPISEHNRLYWYRQTLGQGPEFLTYFQNEAQLEKSRLLSDRFSAERPKGSFSTLEIQRTEQGDSAMYLCASSLATGELFFGEGSRLTVL.

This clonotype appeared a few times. The CDR3 nucleotides read TGTGCCATCAGTGAGAGGGGACAGGCCGGGCAGCCCCAGCATTTT. It codes for CAISERGQAGQPQHF. The chain joins TRBV10-3 to TRBJ1-5; 8 bases map to TRBD1. CDR1 ENHRY and CDR2 SYGVKD come from the germline V gene. The junction had 7 bases not matched to a gene; V was cut back by 2 bases and J by 7 bases. The CDR3 has 15 residues.

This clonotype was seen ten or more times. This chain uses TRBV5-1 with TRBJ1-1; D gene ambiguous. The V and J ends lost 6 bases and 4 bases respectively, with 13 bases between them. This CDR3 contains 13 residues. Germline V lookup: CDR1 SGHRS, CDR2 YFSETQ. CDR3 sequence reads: CASTPGVGTEAFF. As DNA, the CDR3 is TGCGCCAGCACCCCCGGGGTAGGCACTGAAGCTTTCTTT.

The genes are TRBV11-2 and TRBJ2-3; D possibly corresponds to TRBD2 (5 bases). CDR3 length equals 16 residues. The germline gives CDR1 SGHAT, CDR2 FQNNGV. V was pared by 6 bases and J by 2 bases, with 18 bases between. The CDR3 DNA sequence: TGTGCCAGCAGACCTACCCCGGGAATAAACACAGATACGCAGTATTTT. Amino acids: CASRPTPGINTDTQYF.

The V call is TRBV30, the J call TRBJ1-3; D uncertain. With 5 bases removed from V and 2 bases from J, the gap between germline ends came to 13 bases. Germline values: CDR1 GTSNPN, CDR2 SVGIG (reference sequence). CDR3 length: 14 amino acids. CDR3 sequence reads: CAWDHLSAGNTIYF. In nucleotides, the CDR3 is TGTGCCTGGGATCACCTCTCGGCTGGAAACACCATATATTTT.

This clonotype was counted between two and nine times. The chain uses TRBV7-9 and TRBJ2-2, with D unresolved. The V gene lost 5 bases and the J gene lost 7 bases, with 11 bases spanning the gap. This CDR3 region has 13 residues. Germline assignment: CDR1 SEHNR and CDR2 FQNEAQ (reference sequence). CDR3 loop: CASSLYLNGELFF. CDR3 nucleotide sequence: TGTGCCAGCAGCCTCTACTTGAACGGGGAGCTGTTTTTT.

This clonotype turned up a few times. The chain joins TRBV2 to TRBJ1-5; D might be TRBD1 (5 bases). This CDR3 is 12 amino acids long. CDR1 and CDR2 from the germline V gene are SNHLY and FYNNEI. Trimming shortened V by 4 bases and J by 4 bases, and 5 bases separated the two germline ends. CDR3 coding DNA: TGTGCCAGCAGTGGACAGAATCAGCCCCAGCATTTT. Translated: CASSGQNQPQHF.

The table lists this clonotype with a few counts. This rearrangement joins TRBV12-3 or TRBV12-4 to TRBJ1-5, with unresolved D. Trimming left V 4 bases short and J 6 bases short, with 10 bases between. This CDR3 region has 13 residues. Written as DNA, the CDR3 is TGTGCCAGCAGTTGGGGATGGGGTCAGCCCCAGCATTTT. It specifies CASSWGWGQPQHF.

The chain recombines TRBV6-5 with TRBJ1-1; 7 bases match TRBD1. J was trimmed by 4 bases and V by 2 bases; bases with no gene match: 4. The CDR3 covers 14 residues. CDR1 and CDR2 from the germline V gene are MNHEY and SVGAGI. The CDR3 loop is CASSYAAGGTEAFF. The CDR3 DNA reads TGTGCCAGCAGTTACGCGGCAGGGGGCACTGAAGCTTTCTTT.

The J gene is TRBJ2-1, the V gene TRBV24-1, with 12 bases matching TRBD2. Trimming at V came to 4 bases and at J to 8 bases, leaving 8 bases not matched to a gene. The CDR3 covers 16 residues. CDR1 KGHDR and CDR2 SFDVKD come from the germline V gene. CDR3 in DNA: TGTGCCACCAGTGACCCAGGGGGGACTAGCGGGTATGAGCAGTTCTTC. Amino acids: CATSDPGGTSGYEQFF.

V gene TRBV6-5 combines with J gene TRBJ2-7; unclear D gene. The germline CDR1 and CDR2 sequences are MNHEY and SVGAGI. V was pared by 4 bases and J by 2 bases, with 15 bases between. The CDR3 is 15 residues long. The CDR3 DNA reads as TGTGCCAGCAGTTCCTCGGACGGCCTGGCCTACGAGCAGTACTTC. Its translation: CASSSSDGLAYEQYF.

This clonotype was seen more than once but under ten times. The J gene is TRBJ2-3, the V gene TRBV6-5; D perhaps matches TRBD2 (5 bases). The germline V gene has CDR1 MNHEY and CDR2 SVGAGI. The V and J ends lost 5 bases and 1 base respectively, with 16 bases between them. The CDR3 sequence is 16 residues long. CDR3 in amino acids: CASSLSPWRGTDTQYF. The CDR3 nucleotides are TGTGCCAGCAGTCTATCCCCATGGCGGGGCACAGATACGCAGTATTTT.

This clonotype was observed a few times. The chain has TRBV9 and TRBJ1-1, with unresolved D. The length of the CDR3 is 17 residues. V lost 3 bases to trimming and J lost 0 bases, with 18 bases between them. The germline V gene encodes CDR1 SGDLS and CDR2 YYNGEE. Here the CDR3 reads CASSAREGIGMNTEAFF. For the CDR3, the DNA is TGTGCCAGCAGCGCAAGGGAGGGTATCGGAATGAACACTGAAGCTTTCTTT.

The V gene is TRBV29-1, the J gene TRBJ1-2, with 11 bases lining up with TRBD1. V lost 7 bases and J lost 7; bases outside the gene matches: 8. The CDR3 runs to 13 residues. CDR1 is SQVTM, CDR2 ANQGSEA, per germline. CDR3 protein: CSAITGTGGGYTF. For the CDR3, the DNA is TGCAGCGCCATTACCGGGACAGGGGGTGGCTACACCTTC.

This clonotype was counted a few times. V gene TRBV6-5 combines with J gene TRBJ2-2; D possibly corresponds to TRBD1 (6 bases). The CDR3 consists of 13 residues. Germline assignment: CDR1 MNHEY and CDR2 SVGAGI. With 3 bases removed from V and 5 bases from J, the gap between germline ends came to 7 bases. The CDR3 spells CASSYTGTGELFF. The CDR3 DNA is TGTGCCAGCAGTTATACAGGGACCGGGGAGCTGTTTTTT.

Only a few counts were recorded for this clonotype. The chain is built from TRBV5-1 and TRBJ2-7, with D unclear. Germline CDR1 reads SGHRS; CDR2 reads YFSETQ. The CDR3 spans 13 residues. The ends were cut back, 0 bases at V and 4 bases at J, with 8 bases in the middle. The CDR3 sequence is CASSLEPVYEQYF. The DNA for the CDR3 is TGCGCCAGCAGCTTGGAGCCTGTATACGAGCAGTACTTC.

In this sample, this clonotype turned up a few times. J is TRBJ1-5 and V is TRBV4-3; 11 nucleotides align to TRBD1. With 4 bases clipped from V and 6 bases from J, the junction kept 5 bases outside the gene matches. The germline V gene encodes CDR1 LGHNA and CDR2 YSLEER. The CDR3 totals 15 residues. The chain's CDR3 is CASSRGTGGAQPQHF. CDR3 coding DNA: TGCGCCAGCAGCCGGGGGACAGGGGGTGCTCAGCCCCAGCATTTT.